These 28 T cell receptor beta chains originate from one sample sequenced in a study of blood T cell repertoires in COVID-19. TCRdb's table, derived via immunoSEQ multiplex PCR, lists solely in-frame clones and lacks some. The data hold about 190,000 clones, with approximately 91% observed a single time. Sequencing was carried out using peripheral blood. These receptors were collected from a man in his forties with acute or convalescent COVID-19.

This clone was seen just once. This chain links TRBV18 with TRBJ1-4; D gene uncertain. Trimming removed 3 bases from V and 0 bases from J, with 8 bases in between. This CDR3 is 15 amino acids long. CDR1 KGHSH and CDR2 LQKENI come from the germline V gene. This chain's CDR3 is CASSPPGATNEKLFF. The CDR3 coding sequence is TGTGCCAGCTCACCTCCGGGAGCAACTAATGAAAAACTGTTTTTT.

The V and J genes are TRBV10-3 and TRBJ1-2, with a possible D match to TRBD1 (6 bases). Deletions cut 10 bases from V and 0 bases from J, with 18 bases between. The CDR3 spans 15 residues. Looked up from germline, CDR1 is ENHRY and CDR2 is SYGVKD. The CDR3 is CASSDSPRANYGYTF. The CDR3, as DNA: TGTGCCAGCTCGGACAGCCCGCGCGCTAACTATGGCTACACCTTC.

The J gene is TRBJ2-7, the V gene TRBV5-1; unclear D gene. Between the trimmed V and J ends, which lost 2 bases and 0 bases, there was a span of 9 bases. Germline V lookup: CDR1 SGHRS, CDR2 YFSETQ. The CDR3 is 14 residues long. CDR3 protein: CASSLRSHSYEQYF. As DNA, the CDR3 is TGCGCCAGCAGCTTACGGTCCCACTCCTACGAGCAGTACTTC. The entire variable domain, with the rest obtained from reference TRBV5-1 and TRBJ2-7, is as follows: KAGVTQTPRYLIKTRGQQVTLSCSPISGHRSVSWYQQTPGQGLQFLFEYFSETQRNKGNFPGRFSGRQFSNSRSEMNVSTLELGDSALYLCASSLRSHSYEQYFGPGTRLTVT.

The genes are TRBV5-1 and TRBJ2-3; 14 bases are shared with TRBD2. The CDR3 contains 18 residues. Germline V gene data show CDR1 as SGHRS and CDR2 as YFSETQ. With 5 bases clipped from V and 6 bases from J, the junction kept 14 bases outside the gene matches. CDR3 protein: CASSYGTSGGWNTDTQYF. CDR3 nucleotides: TGCGCCAGCAGTTACGGGACTAGCGGGGGATGGAACACGGATACGCAGTATTTT.

The CDR3 nucleotides read TGCGCCAGCAGCTTGGGCGGGACAGGCCACACTGAAGCTTTCTTT. Translated: CASSLGGTGHTEAFF. The chain couples TRBV5-1 to TRBJ1-1, with TRBD1 matching 8 bases. J lost 3 bases, V lost 0 bases, and 4 bases had no gene match. CDR1 and CDR2 (germline): SGHRS, YFSETQ. This CDR3 is built from 15 residues.

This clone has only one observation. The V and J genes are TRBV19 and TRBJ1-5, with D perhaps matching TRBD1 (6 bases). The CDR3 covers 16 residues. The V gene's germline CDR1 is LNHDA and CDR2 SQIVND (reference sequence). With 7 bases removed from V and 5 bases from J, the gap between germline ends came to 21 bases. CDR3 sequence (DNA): TGTGCCAGTAACATGTCGCCCGGGACATGGGATCAGCCCCAGCATTTT. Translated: CASNMSPGTWDQPQHF.

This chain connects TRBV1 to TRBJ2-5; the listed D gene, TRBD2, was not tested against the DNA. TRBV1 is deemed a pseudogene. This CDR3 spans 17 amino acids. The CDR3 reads CTSSHLRCLADGETQYF. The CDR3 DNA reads TGCACCAGCAGCCATCTCAGGTGCCTAGCGGACGGAGAGACCCAGTACTTC.

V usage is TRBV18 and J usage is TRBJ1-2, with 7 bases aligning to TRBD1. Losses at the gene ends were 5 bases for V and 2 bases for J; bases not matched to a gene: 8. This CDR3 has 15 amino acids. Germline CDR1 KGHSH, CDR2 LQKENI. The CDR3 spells CASSTKQGPNYGYTF. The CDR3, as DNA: TGTGCCAGCTCAACGAAACAGGGGCCCAACTATGGCTACACCTTC.

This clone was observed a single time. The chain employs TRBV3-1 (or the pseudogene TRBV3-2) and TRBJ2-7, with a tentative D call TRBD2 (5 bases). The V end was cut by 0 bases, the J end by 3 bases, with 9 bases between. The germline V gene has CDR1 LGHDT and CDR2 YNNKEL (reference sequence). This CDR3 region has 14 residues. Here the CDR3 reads CASSQDSGGYEQYF. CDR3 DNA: TGTGCCAGCAGCCAAGATTCCGGAGGCTACGAGCAGTACTTC.

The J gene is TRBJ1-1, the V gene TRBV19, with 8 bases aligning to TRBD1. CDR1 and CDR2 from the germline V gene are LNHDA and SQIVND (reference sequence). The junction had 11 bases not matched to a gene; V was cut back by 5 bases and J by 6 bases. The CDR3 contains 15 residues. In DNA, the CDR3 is TGTGCCAGTAGTGGACAGGGCAGCGTGGTTCCTGAAGCTTTCTTT. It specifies CASSGQGSVVPEAFF.

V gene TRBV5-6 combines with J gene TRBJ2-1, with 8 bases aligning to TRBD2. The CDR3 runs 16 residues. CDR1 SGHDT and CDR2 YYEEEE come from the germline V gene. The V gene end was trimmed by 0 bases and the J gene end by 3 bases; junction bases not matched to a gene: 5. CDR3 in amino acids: CASSLGRTSYYNEQFF. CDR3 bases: TGTGCCAGCAGCTTGGGCCGGACTAGCTACTACAATGAGCAGTTCTTC.

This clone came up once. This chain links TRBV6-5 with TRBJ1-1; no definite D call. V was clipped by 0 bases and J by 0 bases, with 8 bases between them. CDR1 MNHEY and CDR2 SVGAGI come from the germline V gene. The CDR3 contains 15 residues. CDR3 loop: CASSYSAGLNTEAFF. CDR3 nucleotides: TGTGCCAGCAGTTACTCGGCAGGTCTGAACACTGAAGCTTTCTTT.

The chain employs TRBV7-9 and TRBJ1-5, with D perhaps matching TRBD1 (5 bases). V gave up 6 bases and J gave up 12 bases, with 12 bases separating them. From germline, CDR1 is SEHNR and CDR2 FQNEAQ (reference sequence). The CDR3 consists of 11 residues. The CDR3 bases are TGTGCCAGCAGTGGGGGAGGGCTCCAGCATTTT. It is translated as CASSGGGLQHF.

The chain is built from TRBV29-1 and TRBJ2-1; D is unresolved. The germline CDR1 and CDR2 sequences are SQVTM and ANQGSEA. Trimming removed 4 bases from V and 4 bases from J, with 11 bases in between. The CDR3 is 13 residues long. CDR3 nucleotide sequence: TGCAGCGTTGGAACAGACATTTACAATGAGCAGTTCTTC. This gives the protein CSVGTDIYNEQFF.

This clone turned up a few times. CDR3 protein: CASSAQGRGGYTF. CDR3 in DNA: TGTGCCAGCAGTGCACAGGGAAGAGGTGGCTACACCTTC. The chain joins TRBV12-3 or TRBV12-4 to TRBJ1-2; tentative D call: TRBD1 (6 bases). The V gene lost 5 bases and the J gene lost 7 bases, with 14 bases spanning the gap. The CDR3 has 13 amino acids.

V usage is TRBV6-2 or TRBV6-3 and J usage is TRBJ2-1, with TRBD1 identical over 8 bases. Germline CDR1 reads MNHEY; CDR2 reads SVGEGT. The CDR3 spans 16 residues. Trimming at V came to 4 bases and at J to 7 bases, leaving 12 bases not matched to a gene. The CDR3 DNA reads TGTGCCAGCAGTTCCCGCGACAGGGGACACGAAAATGAGCAGTTCTTC. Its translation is CASSSRDRGHENEQFF.

The CDR3 loop reads CATSTRMPTGVGHMNTEAFF. Here the CDR3 DNA reads TGTGCCACCAGCACACGAATGCCTACAGGGGTCGGCCACATGAACACTGAAGCTTTCTTT. The chain is built from TRBV15 and TRBJ1-1, with 7 nucleotides matching TRBD1. The CDR3 runs 20 residues. V dropped 4 bases and J dropped 0; count of bases not matched to a gene: 20. Germline V lookup: CDR1 LNHNV, CDR2 YYDKDF (reference sequence).

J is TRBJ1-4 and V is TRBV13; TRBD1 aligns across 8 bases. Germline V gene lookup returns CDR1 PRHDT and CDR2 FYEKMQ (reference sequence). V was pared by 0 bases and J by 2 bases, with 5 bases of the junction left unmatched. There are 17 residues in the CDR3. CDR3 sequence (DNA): TGTGCCAGCAGCTTAGGGACAGGGGTGAGGACTAATGAAAAACTGTTTTTT. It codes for CASSLGTGVRTNEKLFF.

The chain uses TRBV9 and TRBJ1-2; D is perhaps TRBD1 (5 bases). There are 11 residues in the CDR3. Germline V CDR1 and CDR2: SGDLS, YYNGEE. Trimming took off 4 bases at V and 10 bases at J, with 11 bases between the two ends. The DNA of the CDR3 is TGTGCCAGCAGCACCAGGACACTCTACACCTTC. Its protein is CASSTRTLYTF.

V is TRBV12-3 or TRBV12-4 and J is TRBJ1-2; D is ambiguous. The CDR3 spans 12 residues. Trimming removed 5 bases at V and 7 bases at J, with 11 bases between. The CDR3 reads CASSPFSRGYTF. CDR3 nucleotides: TGTGCCAGCAGTCCCTTTTCCCGTGGCTACACCTTC.

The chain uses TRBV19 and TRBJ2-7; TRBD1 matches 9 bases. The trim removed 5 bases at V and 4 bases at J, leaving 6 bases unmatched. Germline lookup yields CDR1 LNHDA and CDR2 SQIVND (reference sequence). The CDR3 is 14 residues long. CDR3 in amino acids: CASSFRTGDYEQYF. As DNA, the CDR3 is TGTGCCAGTAGTTTCCGGACAGGGGATTACGAGCAGTACTTC.

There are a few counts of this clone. CDR3 bases: TGTGCCAGCAGCTTGGCGGGGGAGGTATTATCTGGGGCCAACGTCCTGACTTTC. Translating it yields CASSLAGEVLSGANVLTF. V usage is TRBV5-5 and J usage is TRBJ2-6; tentatively, D is TRBD2 (6 bases). V lost 0 bases to trimming and J lost 1 base, with 14 bases between them. Germline CDR1 SGHKS, CDR2 YYEKEE (reference sequence). The CDR3 extends over 18 amino acids.

DNA for the CDR3: TGTGCCAGCAGTGACTATTTGGCAGCGGGAAACTTCCACGTCTACAATGAGCAGTTCTTC. It encodes CASSDYLAAGNFHVYNEQFF. The chain combines TRBV6-1 with TRBJ2-1; 7 nucleotides agree with TRBD2. The CDR3 contains 20 residues. The germline gives CDR1 MNHNS, CDR2 SASEGT. J gave up 3 bases and V 3 bases, and 20 bases lay outside the gene matches.

CDR3 sequence: CASSLRGRGLQETQYF. The CDR3 DNA reads TGTGCCAGCAGCCTAAGGGGGCGGGGACTTCAAGAGACCCAGTACTTC. This sequence joins TRBV14 and TRBJ2-5; D perhaps matches TRBD1 (7 bases). CDR3 length: 16 amino acids. Trimming took off 4 bases at V and 2 bases at J, with 17 bases between the two ends. Germline values: CDR1 SGHDN, CDR2 FVKESK.

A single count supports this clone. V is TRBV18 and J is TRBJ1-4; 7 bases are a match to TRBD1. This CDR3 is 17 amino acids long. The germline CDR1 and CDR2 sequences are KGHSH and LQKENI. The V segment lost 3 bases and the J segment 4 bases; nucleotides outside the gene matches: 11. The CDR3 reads CASSPTPGRGLNEKLFF. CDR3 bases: TGTGCCAGCTCACCCACCCCCGGAAGGGGGCTTAATGAAAAACTGTTTTTT.

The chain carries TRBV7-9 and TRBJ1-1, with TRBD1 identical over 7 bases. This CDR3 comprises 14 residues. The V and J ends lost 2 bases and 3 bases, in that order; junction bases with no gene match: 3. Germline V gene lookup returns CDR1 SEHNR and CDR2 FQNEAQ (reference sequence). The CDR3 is CASSLTGTDTEAFF. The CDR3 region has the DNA TGTGCCAGCAGCTTAACGGGGACAGACACTGAAGCTTTCTTT.

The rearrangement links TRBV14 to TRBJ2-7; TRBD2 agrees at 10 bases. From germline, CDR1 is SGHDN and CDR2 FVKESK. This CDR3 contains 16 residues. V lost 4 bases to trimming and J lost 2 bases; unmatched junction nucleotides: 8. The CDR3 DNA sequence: TGTGCCAGCAGCCCCCTCACTAGCGGGACAACCTACGAGCAGTACTTC. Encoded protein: CASSPLTSGTTYEQYF.

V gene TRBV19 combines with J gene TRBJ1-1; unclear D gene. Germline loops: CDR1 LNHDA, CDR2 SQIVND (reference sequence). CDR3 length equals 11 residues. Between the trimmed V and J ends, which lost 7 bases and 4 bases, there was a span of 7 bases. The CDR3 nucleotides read TGTGCCAGTATAGAGGGCACTGAAGCTTTCTTT. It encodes CASIEGTEAFF.